This TCR beta chain was identified in a study of CD8 T cells in ankylosing spondylitis. Germline CDR1 and CDR2: SGHAT and FQNNGV. Trimming cost V 1 base and J 7 bases, with 16 bases left between them. This CDR3 contains 15 residues. Study outcomes and limitations: There was a TCR beta motif, made of roughly eight highly homologous variants, that appeared characteristic of ankylosing spondylitis blood. Within peripheral blood, clones linked to disease were CD8+ and relatively rare.

This clonotype was picked up many times. Its antigen is currently unknown. TCRdb passed the 5' RACE reads through MiXCR, listing each CDR3 protein once. This table has about 240,000 distinct CDR3 sequences, roughly a tenth appearing once. The sample was blood, either unsorted or a sorted T cell fraction (not recorded which). The V call is TRBV11-2, the J call TRBJ2-5; maybe TRBD2 (6 bases). The sequence derives from a male donor with ankylosing spondylitis or in good health (not recorded which). The CDR3 protein is CASSLVRDPHGTQYF. Here the CDR3 DNA reads TGTGCCAGCAGCTTAGTGCGGGACCCACATGGGACCCAGTACTTC. Full variable domain (missing parts from reference TRBV11-2 and TRBJ2-5): EAGVAQSPRYKIIEKRQSVAFWCNPISGHATLYWYQQILGQGPKLLIQFQNNGVVDDSQLPKDRFSAERLKGVDSTLKIQPAKLEDSAVYLCASSLVRDPHGTQYFGPGTRLLVL.